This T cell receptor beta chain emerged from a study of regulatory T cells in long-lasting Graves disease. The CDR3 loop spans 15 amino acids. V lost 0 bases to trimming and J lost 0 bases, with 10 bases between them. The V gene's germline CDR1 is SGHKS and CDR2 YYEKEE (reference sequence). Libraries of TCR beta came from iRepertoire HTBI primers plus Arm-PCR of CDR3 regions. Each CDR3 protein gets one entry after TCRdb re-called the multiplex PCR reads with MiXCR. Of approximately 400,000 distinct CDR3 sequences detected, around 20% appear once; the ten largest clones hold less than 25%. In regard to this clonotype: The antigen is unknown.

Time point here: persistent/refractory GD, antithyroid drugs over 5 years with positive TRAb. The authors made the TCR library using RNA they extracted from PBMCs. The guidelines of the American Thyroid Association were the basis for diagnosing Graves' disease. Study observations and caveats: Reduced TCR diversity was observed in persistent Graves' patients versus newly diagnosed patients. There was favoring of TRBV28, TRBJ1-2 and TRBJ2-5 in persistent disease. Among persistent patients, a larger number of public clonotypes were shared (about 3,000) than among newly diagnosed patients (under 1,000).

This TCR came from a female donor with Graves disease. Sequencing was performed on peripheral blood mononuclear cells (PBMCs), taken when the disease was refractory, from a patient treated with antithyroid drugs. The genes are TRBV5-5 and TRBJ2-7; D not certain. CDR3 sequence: CASSLAGIGSYEQYF. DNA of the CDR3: TGTGCCAGCAGCTTGGCGGGCATCGGCTCCTACGAGCAGTACTTC.